This T cell receptor (beta chain) was identified in a study of cytomegalovirus exposure and HLA in healthy donors. Study outcomes and limitations: A later look showed TCR association rates differing by HLA locus, highest for DRB1 and lowest for HLA-C.

The primer mix had 60 Vbeta and 13 Jbeta primers. Some clones are missing from TCRdb's copy, which holds only in-frame ones; the method was immunoSEQ multiplex PCR. This sample has 130,000 to 150,000 clones, with around 81% found just once. With V trimmed by 1 base and J by 4 bases, 11 bases remained unmatched. Germline V gene sequence: CDR1 LGHNA, CDR2 YNFKEQ. This CDR3 is 18 amino acids long. Nominal health characterized the donors when sampled, though unrecorded immune exposures were likely. This clone was observed a single time. Antigen specificity is unknown. The sequence came from a middle-aged man in good health and CMV-seropositive. The chain joins TRBV4-2 to TRBJ1-4; 8 bases agree with TRBD1. The sample consisted of PBMCs. CDR3 DNA sequence: TGTGCCAGCAGCCAAGGTAGGGACAGGCGAAACAATAATGAAAAACTGTTTTTT. Amino acids: CASSQGRDRRNNNEKLFF.